Sequencing of this T cell receptor (beta chain) was carried out in a study of shared clonotypes between healthy human individuals. Study-wide context: Contributing individuals were two females and three males aged 18 to 49. Every donor yielded three CD4 naive, three CD4 memory, two CD8 naive and one CD8 memory plate.

Study-level findings and limits: Only blood was sampled, and tissue TCR repertoires likely differ from blood ones.

A split of CD4+ cells into CD45RA+ naive and CD45RA-negative memory subsets was performed. With regard to this clone: Its matching antigen is unknown.

The table came from immunoSEQ multiplex PCR; TCRdb's copy has only in-frame clones and leaves some out. The repertoire includes around 1,000,000 clones, approximately 80% of them detected once, and over 0.8% sits in the top ten. The CDR3 has 13 amino acids. Trimming removed 4 bases from V and 2 bases from J, with 10 bases in between. Germline values: CDR1 SGHRS, CDR2 YFSETQ. The V gene is TRBV5-1, the J gene TRBJ2-7; possibly TRBD2 for D (5 bases). Material: memory CD4+ T cells from PBMCs. The subset is: CD45RA-negative fraction. The sequence was obtained from a man between 18 and 35 years old in good health. Some clones in this sample may be carry-over from other donors' samples. The CDR3 is CASSKDSTYEQYF. The CDR3 nucleotides are TGCGCCAGCAGCAAGGACTCGACCTACGAGCAGTACTTC.